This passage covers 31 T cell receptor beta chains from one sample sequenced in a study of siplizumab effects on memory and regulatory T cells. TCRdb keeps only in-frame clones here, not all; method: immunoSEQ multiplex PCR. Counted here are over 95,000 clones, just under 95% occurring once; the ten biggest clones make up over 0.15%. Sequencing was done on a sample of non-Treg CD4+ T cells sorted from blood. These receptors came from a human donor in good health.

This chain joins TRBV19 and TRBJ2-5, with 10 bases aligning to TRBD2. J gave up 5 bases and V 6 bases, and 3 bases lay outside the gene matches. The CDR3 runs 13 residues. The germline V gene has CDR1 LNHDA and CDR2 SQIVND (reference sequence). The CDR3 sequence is CASRKTSGETQYF. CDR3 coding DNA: TGTGCCAGTAGAAAGACTAGCGGGGAGACCCAGTACTTC.

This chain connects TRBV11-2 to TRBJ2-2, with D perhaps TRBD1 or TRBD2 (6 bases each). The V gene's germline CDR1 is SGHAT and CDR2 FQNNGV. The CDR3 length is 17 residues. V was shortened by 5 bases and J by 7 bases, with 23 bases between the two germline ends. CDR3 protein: CASSPHLPGAENGELFF. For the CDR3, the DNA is TGTGCCAGCAGCCCCCACCTCCCGGGGGCTGAGAACGGGGAGCTGTTTTTT.

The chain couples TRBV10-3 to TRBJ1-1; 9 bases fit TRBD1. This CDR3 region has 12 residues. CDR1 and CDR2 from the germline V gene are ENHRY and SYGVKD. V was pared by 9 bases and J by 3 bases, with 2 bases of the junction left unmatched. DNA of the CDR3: TGTGCCATTGGACAGGGGTACACTGAAGCTTTCTTT. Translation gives CAIGQGYTEAFF.

The CDR3, as DNA: TGCGCCAGCAACCGATGGACAGACTACGAGCAGTACTTC. This encodes CASNRWTDYEQYF. The chain links TRBV5-1 to TRBJ2-7; D is perhaps TRBD1 (6 bases). This CDR3 spans 13 amino acids. Trimming removed 6 bases at V and 3 bases at J, with 13 bases between. Per germline, CDR1 SGHRS and CDR2 YFSETQ.

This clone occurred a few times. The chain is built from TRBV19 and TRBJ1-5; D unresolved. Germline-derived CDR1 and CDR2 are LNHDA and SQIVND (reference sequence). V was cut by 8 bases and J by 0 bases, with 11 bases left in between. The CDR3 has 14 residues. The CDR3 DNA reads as TGTGCCAGTGCTAGCGTGCATAGCAATCAGCCCCAGCATTTT. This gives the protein CASASVHSNQPQHF.

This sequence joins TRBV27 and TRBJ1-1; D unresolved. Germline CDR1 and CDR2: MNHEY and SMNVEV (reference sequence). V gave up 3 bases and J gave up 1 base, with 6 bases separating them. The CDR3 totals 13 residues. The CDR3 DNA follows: TGTGCCAGCAGTTTCGCGAGGAACACTGAAGCTTTCTTT. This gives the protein CASSFARNTEAFF.

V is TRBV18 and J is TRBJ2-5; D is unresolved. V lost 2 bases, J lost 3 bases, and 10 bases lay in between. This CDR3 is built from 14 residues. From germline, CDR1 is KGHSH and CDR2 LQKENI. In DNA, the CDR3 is TGTGCCAGCTCACCAGGGTTCCAAAAAGAGACCCAGTACTTC. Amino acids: CASSPGFQKETQYF.

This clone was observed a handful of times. The CDR3 spells CASSLQEGRTEAFF. The CDR3 nucleotides are TGTGCCAGCAGCTTACAAGAGGGGAGGACTGAAGCTTTCTTT. This chain uses TRBV7-9 with TRBJ1-1, with D maybe TRBD1 (5 bases). The V and J ends lost 2 bases and 5 bases respectively, with 12 bases between them. This CDR3 has 14 residues. Germline V gene data show CDR1 as SEHNR and CDR2 as FQNEAQ (reference sequence). Together with reference TRBV7-9 and TRBJ1-1, the CDR3 gives the full variable domain: DTGVSQNPRHKITKRGQNVTFRCDPISEHNRLYWYRQTLGQGPEFLTYFQNEAQLEKSRLLSDRFSAERPKGSFSTLEIQRTEQGDSAMYLCASSLQEGRTEAFFGQGTRLTVV.

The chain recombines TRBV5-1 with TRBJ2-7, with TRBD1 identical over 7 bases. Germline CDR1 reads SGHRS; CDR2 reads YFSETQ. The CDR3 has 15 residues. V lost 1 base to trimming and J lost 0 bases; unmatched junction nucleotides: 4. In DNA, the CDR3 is TGCGCCAGCAGCTTGTGGACAGGCGTCTCCTACGAGCAGTACTTC. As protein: CASSLWTGVSYEQYF.

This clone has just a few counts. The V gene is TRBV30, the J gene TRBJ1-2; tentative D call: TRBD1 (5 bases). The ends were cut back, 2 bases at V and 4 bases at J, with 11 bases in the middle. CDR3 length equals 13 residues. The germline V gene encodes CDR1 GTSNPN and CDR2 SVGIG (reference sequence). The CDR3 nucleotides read TGTGCCTGGAGTCCCGGGACCCTCTATGGCTACACCTTC. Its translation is CAWSPGTLYGYTF.

DNA of the CDR3: TGCAGTGCTCCCCGGGACGAAGAGCAGTACTTC. Translation gives CSAPRDEEQYF. The V gene is TRBV20-1, the J gene TRBJ2-7; D may be TRBD1 or TRBD2 (5 bases each). From germline, CDR1 is DFQATT and CDR2 SNEGSKA (reference sequence). The V and J ends lost 5 bases and 7 bases respectively, with 12 bases between them. The CDR3 contains 11 residues.

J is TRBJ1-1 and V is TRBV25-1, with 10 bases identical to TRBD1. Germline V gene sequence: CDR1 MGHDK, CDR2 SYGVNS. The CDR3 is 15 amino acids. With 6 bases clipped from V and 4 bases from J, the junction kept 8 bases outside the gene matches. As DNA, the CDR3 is TGTGCCAGCAGATTGACAGGGGGCGTTGGCACTGAAGCTTTCTTT. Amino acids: CASRLTGGVGTEAFF.

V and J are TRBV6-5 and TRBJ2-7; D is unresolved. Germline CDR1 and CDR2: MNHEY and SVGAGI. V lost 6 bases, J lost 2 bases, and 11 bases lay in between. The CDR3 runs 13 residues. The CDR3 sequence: CASSLGPTYEQYF. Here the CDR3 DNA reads TGTGCCAGCAGCCTAGGACCGACCTACGAGCAGTACTTC.

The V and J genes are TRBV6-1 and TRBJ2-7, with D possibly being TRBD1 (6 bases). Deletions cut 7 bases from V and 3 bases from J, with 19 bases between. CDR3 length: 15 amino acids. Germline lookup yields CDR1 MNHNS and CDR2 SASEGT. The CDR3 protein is CASTPTQGTSYEQYF. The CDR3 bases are TGTGCCAGCACCCCTACACAGGGAACAAGCTACGAGCAGTACTTC.

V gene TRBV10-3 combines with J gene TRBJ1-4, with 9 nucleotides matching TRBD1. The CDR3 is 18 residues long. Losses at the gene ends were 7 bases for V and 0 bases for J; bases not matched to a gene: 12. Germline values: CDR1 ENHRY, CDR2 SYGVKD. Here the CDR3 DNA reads TGTGCCATCACCATCTGGACAGGGGCCCTAGCAACTAATGAAAAACTGTTTTTT. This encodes CAITIWTGALATNEKLFF.

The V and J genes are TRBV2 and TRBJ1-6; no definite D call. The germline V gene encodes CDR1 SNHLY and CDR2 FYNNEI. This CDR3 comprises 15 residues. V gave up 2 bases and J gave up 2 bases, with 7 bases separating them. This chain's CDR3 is CASSEYSPYNSPLHF. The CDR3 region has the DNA TGTGCCAGCAGTGAATACTCGCCCTATAATTCACCCCTCCACTTT.

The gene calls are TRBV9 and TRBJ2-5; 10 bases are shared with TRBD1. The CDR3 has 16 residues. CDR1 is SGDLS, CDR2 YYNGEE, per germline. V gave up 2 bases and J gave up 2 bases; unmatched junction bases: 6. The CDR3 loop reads CASSVRGTGVQETQYF. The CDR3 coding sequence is TGTGCCAGCAGCGTTCGCGGGACAGGGGTGCAAGAGACCCAGTACTTC.

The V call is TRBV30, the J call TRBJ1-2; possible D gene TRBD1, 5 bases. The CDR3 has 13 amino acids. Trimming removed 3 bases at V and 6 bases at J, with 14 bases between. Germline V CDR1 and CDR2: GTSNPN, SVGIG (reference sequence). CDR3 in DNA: TGTGCCTGGAGGCGGGGGGGGATTAATGGCTACACCTTC. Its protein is CAWRRGGINGYTF.

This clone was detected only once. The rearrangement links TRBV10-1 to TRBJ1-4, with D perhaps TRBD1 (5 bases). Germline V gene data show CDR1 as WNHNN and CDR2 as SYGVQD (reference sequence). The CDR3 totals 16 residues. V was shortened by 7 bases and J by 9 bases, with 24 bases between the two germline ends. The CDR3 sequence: CASNPPSRRGKQKLFF. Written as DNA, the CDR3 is TGCGCCAGCAATCCCCCCAGCCGGAGGGGAAAGCAAAAACTGTTTTTT.

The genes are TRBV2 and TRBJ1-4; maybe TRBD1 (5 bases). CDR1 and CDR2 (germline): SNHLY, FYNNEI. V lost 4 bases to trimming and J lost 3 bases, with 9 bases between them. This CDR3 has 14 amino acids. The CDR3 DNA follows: TGTGCCAGCAGTGTTGACAGCTCTAATGAAAAACTGTTTTTT. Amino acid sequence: CASSVDSSNEKLFF.

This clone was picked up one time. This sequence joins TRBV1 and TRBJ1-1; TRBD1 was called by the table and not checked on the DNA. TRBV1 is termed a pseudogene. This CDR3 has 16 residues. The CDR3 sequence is CTSSPGGSYRNTEAFF. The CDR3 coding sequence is TGCACCAGCAGCCCAGGGGGGTCCTACAGGAACACTGAAGCTTTCTTT.

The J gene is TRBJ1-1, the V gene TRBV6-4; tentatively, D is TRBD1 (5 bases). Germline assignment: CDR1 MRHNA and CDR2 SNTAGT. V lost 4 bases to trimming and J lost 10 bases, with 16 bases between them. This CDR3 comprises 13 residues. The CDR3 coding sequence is TGTGCCAGCAGTGCGACGGGGGTCGGGGGAGCTTTCTTT. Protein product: CASSATGVGGAFF.

DNA of the CDR3: TGCGCCAGCAAGGAAAGCGGGGGTCTCACCGGGGAGCTGTTTTTT. It encodes CASKESGGLTGELFF. This chain connects TRBV4-1 to TRBJ2-2, with 8 bases matching TRBD2. The CDR3 loop spans 15 amino acids. J was trimmed by 4 bases and V by 7 bases; bases with no gene match: 8. Germline lookup yields CDR1 MGHRA and CDR2 YSYEKL.

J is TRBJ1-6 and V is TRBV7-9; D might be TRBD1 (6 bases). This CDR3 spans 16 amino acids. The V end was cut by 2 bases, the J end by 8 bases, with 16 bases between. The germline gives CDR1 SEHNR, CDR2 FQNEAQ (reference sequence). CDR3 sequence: CASSLSLTRGDSPLHF. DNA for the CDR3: TGTGCCAGCAGCTTAAGCCTCACCAGGGGCGATTCACCCCTCCACTTT.

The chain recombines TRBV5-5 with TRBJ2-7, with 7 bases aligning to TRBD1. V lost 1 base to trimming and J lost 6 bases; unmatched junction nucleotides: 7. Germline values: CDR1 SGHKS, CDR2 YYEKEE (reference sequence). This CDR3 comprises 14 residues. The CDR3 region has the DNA TGTGCCAGCAGCTTGTGGACAGGACCGGGCGAGCAGTACTTC. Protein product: CASSLWTGPGEQYF.

The CDR3 DNA is TGTGCCAGCTCACCAGAAGTTTACGAGCAGTACTTC. Translating gives CASSPEVYEQYF. The gene calls are TRBV18 and TRBJ2-7; no firm D call. Germline CDR1 and CDR2: KGHSH and LQKENI. Deletions cut 2 bases from V and 4 bases from J, with 6 bases between. The CDR3 extends over 12 amino acids. Variable domain in full (rest from reference TRBV18 and TRBJ2-7): NAGVMQNPRHLVRRRGQEARLRCSPMKGHSHVYWYRQLPEEGLKFMVYLQKENIIDESGMPKERFSAEFPKEGPSILRIQQVVRGDSAAYFCASSPEVYEQYFGPGTRLTVT.

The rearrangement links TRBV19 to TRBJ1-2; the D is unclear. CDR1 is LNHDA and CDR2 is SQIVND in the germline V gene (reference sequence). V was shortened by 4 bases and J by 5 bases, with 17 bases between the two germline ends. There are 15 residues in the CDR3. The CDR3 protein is CASSTGTEGVYGYTF. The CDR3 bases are TGTGCCAGTAGTACGGGAACGGAGGGAGTGTATGGCTACACCTTC. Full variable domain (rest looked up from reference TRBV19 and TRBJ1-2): DGGITQSPKYLFRKEGQNVTLSCEQNLNHDAMYWYRQDPGQGLRLIYYSQIVNDFQKGDIAEGYSVSREKKESFPLTVTSAQKNPTAFYLCASSTGTEGVYGYTFGSGTRLTVV.

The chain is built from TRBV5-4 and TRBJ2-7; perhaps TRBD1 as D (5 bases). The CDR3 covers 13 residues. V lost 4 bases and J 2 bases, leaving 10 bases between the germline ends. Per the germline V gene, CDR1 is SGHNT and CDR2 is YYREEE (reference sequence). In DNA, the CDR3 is TGTGCCAGCAGCGTTGCAGGGACCTACGAGCAGTACTTC. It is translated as CASSVAGTYEQYF.

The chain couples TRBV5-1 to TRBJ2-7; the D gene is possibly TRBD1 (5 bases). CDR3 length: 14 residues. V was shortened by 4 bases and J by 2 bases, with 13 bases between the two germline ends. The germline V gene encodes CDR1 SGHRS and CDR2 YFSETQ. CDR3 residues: CASSPMQGAYEQYF. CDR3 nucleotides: TGCGCCAGCAGCCCCATGCAGGGTGCCTACGAGCAGTACTTC.

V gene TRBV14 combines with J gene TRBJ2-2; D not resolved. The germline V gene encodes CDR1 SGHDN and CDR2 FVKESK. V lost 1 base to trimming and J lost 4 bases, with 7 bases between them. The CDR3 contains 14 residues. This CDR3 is CASSQALTTGELFF. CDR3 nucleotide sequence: TGTGCCAGCAGCCAAGCGCTCACCACCGGGGAGCTGTTTTTT.

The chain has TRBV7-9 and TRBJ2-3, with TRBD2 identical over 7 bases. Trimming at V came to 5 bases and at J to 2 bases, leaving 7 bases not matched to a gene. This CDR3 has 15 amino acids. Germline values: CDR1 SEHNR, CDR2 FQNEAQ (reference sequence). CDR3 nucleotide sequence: TGTGCCAGCAGCGGGGGGGAGTCCCACACAGATACGCAGTATTTT. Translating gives CASSGGESHTDTQYF.